The next 12 T cell receptor beta chains were all read from a single sample in a study of T cell responses to AZD1222 COVID-19 vaccine. Sequencing was performed with immunoSEQ multiplex PCR; in TCRdb, only in-frame clones are kept and a portion is missing. The sample holds tens of thousands of clones, roughly 88% seen once. The source was peripheral blood, collected on day 0 of AZD1222 vaccination. Receptors originate from an adult in good health.

The V gene is TRBV6-6, the J gene TRBJ1-4, with a possible D match to TRBD1 (6 bases). Looked up from germline, CDR1 is MNHNY and CDR2 is SVGAGI (reference sequence). V lost 0 bases to trimming and J lost 10 bases, with 15 bases between them. The CDR3 totals 15 residues. CDR3 loop: CASSYSTGVSGKLFF. The DNA of the CDR3 is TGTGCCAGCAGTTACTCGACAGGAGTGAGCGGAAAACTGTTTTTT.

This chain connects TRBV14 to TRBJ1-4; no reliable D call. Trimming cost V 6 bases and J 2 bases, with 13 bases left between them. This CDR3 region has 15 residues. Germline V gene data show CDR1 as SGHDN and CDR2 as FVKESK. DNA for the CDR3: TGTGCCAGCAGAAGAAGGGCGAGGACTAATGAAAAACTGTTTTTT. Protein sequence: CASRRRARTNEKLFF.

The chain carries TRBV11-2 and TRBJ1-1, with D possibly TRBD1 on 5 matching bases. V was clipped by 5 bases and J by 8 bases, with 12 bases between them. The CDR3 has 12 residues. Germline V gives CDR1 SGHAT, CDR2 FQNNGV. In DNA form, the CDR3 reads TGTGCCAGCAGCCTTGGGACCGCGGAAGCTTTCTTT. It specifies CASSLGTAEAFF.

The chain joins TRBV30 to TRBJ2-3, with a possible D match to TRBD2 (6 bases). This CDR3 has 15 amino acids. V gave up 2 bases and J gave up 0 bases, with 12 bases separating them. The germline gives CDR1 GTSNPN, CDR2 SVGIG (reference sequence). CDR3 loop: CAWSIPAGSTDTQYF. CDR3 nucleotides: TGTGCCTGGAGTATCCCGGCGGGAAGCACAGATACGCAGTATTTT.

There are a few counts of this clone. This rearrangement joins TRBV3-1 (or the pseudogene TRBV3-2) to TRBJ1-5, with unresolved D. This CDR3 spans 12 amino acids. V dropped 0 bases and J dropped 7 bases, with 4 bases sitting between them. From germline, CDR1 is LGHDT and CDR2 YNNKEL (reference sequence). CDR3 DNA sequence: TGTGCCAGCAGCCAAGAGGGACAGCCCCAGCATTTT. Residues: CASSQEGQPQHF.

This clone was seen just once. V gene TRBV5-4 combines with J gene TRBJ2-2; D is uncertain. In germline, CDR1 is SGHNT, CDR2 YYREEE (reference sequence). V lost 4 bases, J lost 0 bases, and 10 bases lay in between. The CDR3 is 15 residues long. CDR3 bases: TGTGCCAGCAGCCTTGAAGGATCGAACACCGGGGAGCTGTTTTTT. It codes for CASSLEGSNTGELFF.

J is TRBJ1-1 and V is TRBV7-9, with 10 bases that match TRBD1. V shed 5 bases and J 4 bases; nucleotides not matched to a gene: 7. This CDR3 spans 15 amino acids. Per germline, CDR1 SEHNR and CDR2 FQNEAQ (reference sequence). CDR3 bases: TGTGCCAGCAGCCCTAGGGACAGGGGCCCCACTGAAGCTTTCTTT. Its protein product is CASSPRDRGPTEAFF.

The V gene is TRBV5-1, the J gene TRBJ2-7, with TRBD2 identical over 8 bases. The germline CDR1 and CDR2 sequences are SGHRS and YFSETQ. Germline trimming cut 1 base from V and 0 bases from J; bases unmatched to any gene: 9. The CDR3 has 17 amino acids. The CDR3 spells CASSLSGNSGDSYEQYF. In nucleotides, the CDR3 is TGCGCCAGCAGCTTGTCCGGCAATAGCGGGGACTCCTACGAGCAGTACTTC.

The V call is TRBV12-5, the J call TRBJ2-1; D is unclear. The germline V gene encodes CDR1 LGHNT and CDR2 FRNRAP. V lost 8 bases to trimming and J lost 0 bases, with 8 bases between them. The CDR3 is 13 residues long. The chain's CDR3 is CASSRSSYNEQFF. CDR3 coding DNA: TGTGCTAGTTCAAGGAGCTCCTACAATGAGCAGTTCTTC. Full variable domain (rest looked up from reference TRBV12-5 and TRBJ2-1): DARVTQTPRHKVTEMGQEVTMRCQPILGHNTVFWYRQTMMQGLELLAYFRNRAPLDDSGMPKDRFSAEMPDATLATLKIQPSEPRDSAVYFCASSRSSYNEQFFGPGTRLTVL.

This chain joins TRBV6-5 and TRBJ2-7; TRBD2 might be the D (6 bases). From germline, CDR1 is MNHEY and CDR2 SVGAGI. V was pared by 11 bases and J by 0 bases, with 17 bases between. The CDR3 runs to 14 residues. In nucleotides, the CDR3 is TGTGCCTCCGAATTGGGGGACTTCTCCTACGAGCAGTACTTC. Translating gives CASELGDFSYEQYF.

The V call is TRBV9, the J call TRBJ2-2, with D possibly matching TRBD1 (5 bases). CDR3 length equals 15 residues. Trimming cost V 4 bases and J 4 bases, with 14 bases left between them. Germline V gene lookup returns CDR1 SGDLS and CDR2 YYNGEE. CDR3 region: CASSPRRGTTGELFF. The CDR3 DNA reads TGTGCCAGCAGCCCCCGTAGGGGAACCACCGGGGAGCTGTTTTTT.

The chain carries TRBV21-1 and TRBJ2-1; TRBD1, as called in the table, went unchecked against the DNA. TRBV21-1 is classified as a pseudogene. CDR3 size: 15 residues. CDR3 nucleotide sequence: TGTGCCAGCAGCCCCACGACAGGACACAACAATGAGCAGTTCTTC. Protein product: CASSPTTGHNNEQFF.